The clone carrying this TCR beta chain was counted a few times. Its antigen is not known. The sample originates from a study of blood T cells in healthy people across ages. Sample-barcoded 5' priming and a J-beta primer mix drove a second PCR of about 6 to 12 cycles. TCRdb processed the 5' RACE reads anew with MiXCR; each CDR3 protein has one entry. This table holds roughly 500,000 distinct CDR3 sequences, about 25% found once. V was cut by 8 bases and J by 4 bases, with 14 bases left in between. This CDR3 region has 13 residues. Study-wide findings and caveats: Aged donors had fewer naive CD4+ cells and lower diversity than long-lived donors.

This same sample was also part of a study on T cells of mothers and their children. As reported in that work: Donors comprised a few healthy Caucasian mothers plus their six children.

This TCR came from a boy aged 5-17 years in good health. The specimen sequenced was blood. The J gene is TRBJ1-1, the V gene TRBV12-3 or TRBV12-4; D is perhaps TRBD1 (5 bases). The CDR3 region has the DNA TGTGCCAGCCGAATCCGGGGCCTCACTGAAGCTTTCTTT. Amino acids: CASRIRGLTEAFF.